This TCR beta chain derives from a study of blood T cell repertoires in COVID-19. This CDR3 contains 22 residues. Unmatched junction bases numbered 23, after V lost 4 bases and J lost 3 bases. Germline CDR1 reads MNHEY; CDR2 reads SMNVEV (reference sequence). Using immunoSEQ multiplex PCR, the repertoire was profiled, and TCRdb retains in-frame clones only, with some absent. The sample includes fewer than 300,000 clones, 75% to 85% of them seen just once. Sequencing used peripheral blood. The chain has TRBV27 and TRBJ2-1; 11 bases are shared with TRBD2. This sequence originates from a man between 45 and 60 years old with active or convalescent COVID-19. In nucleotides, the CDR3 is TGTGCCAGCAGTTCTCCTAGGGGGGCCGGGACTAGCGGAGTAACCTACTACAATGAGCAGTTCTTC. Amino acid sequence: CASSSPRGAGTSGVTYYNEQFF.